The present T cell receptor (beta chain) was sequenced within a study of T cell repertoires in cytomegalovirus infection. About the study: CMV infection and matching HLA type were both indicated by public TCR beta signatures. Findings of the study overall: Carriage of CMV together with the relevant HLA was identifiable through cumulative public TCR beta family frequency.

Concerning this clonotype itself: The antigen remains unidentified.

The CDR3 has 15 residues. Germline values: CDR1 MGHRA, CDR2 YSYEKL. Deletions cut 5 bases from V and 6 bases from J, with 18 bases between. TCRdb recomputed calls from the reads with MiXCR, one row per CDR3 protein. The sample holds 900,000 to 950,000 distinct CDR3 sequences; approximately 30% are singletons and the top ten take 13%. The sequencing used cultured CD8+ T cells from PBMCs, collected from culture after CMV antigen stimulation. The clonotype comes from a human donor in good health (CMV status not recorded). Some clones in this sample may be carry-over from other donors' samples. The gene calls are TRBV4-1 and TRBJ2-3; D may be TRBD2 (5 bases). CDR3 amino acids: CASSLRARGSDTQYF. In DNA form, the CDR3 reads TGCGCCAGCAGCTTACGGGCCCGGGGTTCGGATACGCAGTATTTT.